This note documents a single TCR beta chain sequence. Its target is unknown. The sample comes from a study of cytomegalovirus exposure and HLA in healthy donors. Broader study findings: In a later analysis, CMV-associated beta chains were mostly HLA-associated, it appeared. The authors later found TCR association rates varying by HLA locus, with DRB1 most and HLA-C fewest. In vitro checks showed that a few CMV-associated chains really do target CMV antigens.

Primers: 60 Vbeta forward and 13 Jbeta reverse. TCRdb's table, derived via immunoSEQ multiplex PCR, lists solely in-frame clones and lacks some. Among around 150,000 clones listed, less than 90% were seen once. This TCR was sampled from a man aged 50 to 60 in good health and CMV-seropositive. The sample comprised PBMCs.

As DNA, the CDR3 is TGTGCCAACAGATTAATGGGCAGGGCGTATGAGCAGTACTTC. Translation gives CANRLMGRAYEQYF. V and J are TRBV28 and TRBJ2-7; TRBD1 might be the D (5 bases). From germline, CDR1 is MDHEN and CDR2 SYDVKM. The V end lost 10 bases, the J end lost 7 bases, and 23 bases lay between the germline ends. The CDR3 runs to 14 residues.